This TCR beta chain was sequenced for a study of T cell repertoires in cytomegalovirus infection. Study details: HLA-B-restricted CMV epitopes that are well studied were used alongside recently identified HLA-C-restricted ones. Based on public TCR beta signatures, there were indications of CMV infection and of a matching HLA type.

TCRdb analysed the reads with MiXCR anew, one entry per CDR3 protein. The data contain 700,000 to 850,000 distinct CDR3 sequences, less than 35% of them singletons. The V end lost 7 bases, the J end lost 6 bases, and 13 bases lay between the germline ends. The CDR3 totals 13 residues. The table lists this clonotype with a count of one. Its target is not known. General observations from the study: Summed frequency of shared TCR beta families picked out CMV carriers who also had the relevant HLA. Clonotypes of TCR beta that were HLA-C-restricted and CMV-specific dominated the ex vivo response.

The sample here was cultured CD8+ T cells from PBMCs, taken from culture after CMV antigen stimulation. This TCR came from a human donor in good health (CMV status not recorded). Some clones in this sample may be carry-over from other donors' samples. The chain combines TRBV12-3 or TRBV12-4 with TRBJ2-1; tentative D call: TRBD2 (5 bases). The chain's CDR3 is CASTGSALNEQFF. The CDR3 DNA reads TGTGCCAGCACGGGGTCTGCTCTCAATGAGCAGTTCTTC.